This TCR beta chain was recorded in a study of T cells of healthy individuals (dated by TCRdb to the late 2010s). Library generation was performed with 5' RACE. Reads for this sample came from an Illumina MiSeq. TCRdb took the public reads, trimmed them with fastp at Q25, ran MiXCR for clone calling and kept in-frame beta chains. All rows with the same CDR3 protein become a single entry with the most common DNA and genes. This sample comprises about 41,000 distinct CDR3 sequences, 4% to 5.5% of them detected only once. About 9% of the sample is held by the ten biggest clonotypes. To note about this clonotype: Its recognized antigen is unknown. Nothing much larger sits one base from this clone, and base qualities are not available.

For CDR1 and CDR2, the germline V gene lists MNHEY and SVGEGT. Spanning cysteine to phenylalanine, the CDR3 consists of 13 amino acids. The read is trimmed to its CDR3 DNA, 39 bases read in frame from base 1. V is cut by 4 bases and J by 0 bases, and the space between the germline ends is 4 bases. The V and J segments used are TRBV6-2 or TRBV6-3 and TRBJ1-5, with no confident D gene call. This sequence was found in a human donor in good health. The nucleotide sequence reads TGTGCCAGCAGTTTCGCTAGCAATCAGCCCCAGCATTTT. It is translated as CASSFASNQPQHF.